These T cell receptor beta chains were read from a single sample in a study of PD-1 blockade in classical Hodgkin lymphoma. Using immunoSEQ multiplex PCR, the repertoire was profiled, and TCRdb retains in-frame clones only, with some absent. The repertoire holds 50,000 to 65,000 clones, with roughly 90% as singletons. The material was peripheral blood mononuclear cells (PBMCs), obtained before the second cycle of nivolumab. The receptor set was obtained from a human donor with classical Hodgkin lymphoma. CDR3s include the opening cysteine and the closing phenylalanine or tryptophan. D genes are given only for firm matches. Some rows have no size entry. The others give once, few or many, or a class for an expanded clone.

cdr3_nt: TGTGCCAGCAGCAAAGAAAGACAGGCTGGGAGCAATCAGCCCCAGCATTTT
cdr3_aa: CASSKERQAGSNQPQHF
clone_size: NA
v_call: TRBV21-1
d_call: NA
j_call: TRBJ1-5

cdr3_nt: TGCGCCAGCAGCCAAGATCCGGGAACCGGGACTAGCGTAACAGATACGCAGTATTTT
cdr3_aa: CASSQDPGTGTSVTDTQYF
clone_size: once
v_call: TRBV4-1
d_call: TRBD2
j_call: TRBJ2-3

cdr3_nt: TGTGCCAGCACCGGTCAGGGAAAGGCCGGGGAGCTGTTTTTT
cdr3_aa: CASTGQGKAGELFF
clone_size: NA
v_call: TRBV2
d_call: NA
j_call: TRBJ2-2

cdr3_nt: TGTGCCACCAGCAGTTGGGCAGACCAAGAGACCCAGTACTTC
cdr3_aa: CATSSWADQETQYF
clone_size: NA
v_call: TRBV15
d_call: NA
j_call: TRBJ2-5

cdr3_nt: TGTGCCAGCAGCGACCCCTGGACTGGGGACCAAGAGACCCAGTACTTC
cdr3_aa: CASSDPWTGDQETQYF
clone_size: NA
v_call: TRBV25-1
d_call: NA
j_call: TRBJ2-5

cdr3_nt: TGTGCCAGCAGTTCCGCAGGGGGCCCCACTGAAGCTTTCTTT
cdr3_aa: CASSSAGGPTEAFF
clone_size: NA
v_call: TRBV28
d_call: TRBD1
j_call: TRBJ1-1

cdr3_nt: TGTGCCAGCAGTCTACCGGGACAGGGTGGCTATGGCTACACCTTC
cdr3_aa: CASSLPGQGGYGYTF
clone_size: NA
v_call: TRBV28
d_call: TRBD1
j_call: TRBJ1-2

cdr3_nt: TGTGCCAGCAGCTTAGAACGGGGGCCAGGGGTCAAAAACATTCAGTACTTC
cdr3_aa: CASSLERGPGVKNIQYF
clone_size: NA
v_call: TRBV7-9
d_call: NA
j_call: TRBJ2-4

cdr3_nt: TGTGCCAGCAGCCCTTATAATGAAAAACTGTTTTTT
cdr3_aa: CASSPYNEKLFF
clone_size: NA
v_call: TRBV27
d_call: NA
j_call: TRBJ1-4

cdr3_nt: TGTGCCAGCAGCCTCGGACTGGACACAGAGCAGTTCTTC
cdr3_aa: CASSLGLDTEQFF
clone_size: NA
v_call: TRBV7-3
d_call: NA
j_call: TRBJ2-1

cdr3_nt: TGTGCCTGGAGTCCGATCTGGGAATCCGACACTGAAGCTTTCTTT
cdr3_aa: CAWSPIWESDTEAFF
clone_size: few
v_call: TRBV30
d_call: NA
j_call: TRBJ1-1

cdr3_nt: TGTGCCAGTAGTGGAGGACAGGGGGTGGCTTACGAGCAGTACTTC
cdr3_aa: CASSGGQGVAYEQYF
clone_size: NA
v_call: TRBV19
d_call: TRBD1
j_call: TRBJ2-7